The 4 T cell receptor beta chains reported below all come from one sample, sequenced in a study of vaccination and CD4 T cells after COVID-19. Treatment specified: roughly 11-day PBMC culture with coronavirus spike peptide pools or control peptides (ViraFEST assay). These receptors' targets are unknown. With the Oncomine TCR Beta short-read assay, DNA from cultured CD4+ T cells was sequenced. A single record per CDR3 protein comes from TCRdb applying MiXCR to the PCR reads. The repertoire holds over 14,000 distinct CDR3 sequences, with over 45% as singletons. The sequenced material came from CD4+ T cells from blood, cultured in vitro. The origin of the receptors is a human donor who had recovered from COVID-19.

This clonotype showed up just once. The CDR3 region has the DNA TGTGCCAGCAGCTGGACCTCGGGGGCGCAGTATTTT. Amino acid sequence: CASSWTSGAQYF. The chain uses TRBV25-1 and TRBJ2-3; a possible D gene is TRBD2 (6 bases). The germline V and J ends were trimmed by 6 bases and 10 bases, with 14 bases remaining between them. Germline V gene data show CDR1 as MGHDK and CDR2 as SYGVNS. The CDR3 sequence is 12 residues long.

The chain joins TRBV6-5 to TRBJ1-2, with TRBD1 as a possible D gene (5 bases). The germline V gene encodes CDR1 MNHEY and CDR2 SVGAGI. The CDR3 has 12 residues. V lost 0 bases, J lost 8 bases, and 7 bases lay in between. The CDR3 spells CASSYSGDGYTF. The CDR3 region has the DNA TGTGCCAGCAGTTACTCGGGGGACGGCTACACCTTC.

The chain recombines TRBV20-1 with TRBJ1-6; D not resolved. The CDR3 is made up of 14 amino acids. Germline CDR1 DFQATT, CDR2 SNEGSKA (reference sequence). Trimming removed 3 bases from V and 8 bases from J, with 14 bases in between. The CDR3, as DNA: TGCAGTGCTAGGGTGGCCGGCCCATATTCACCCCTCCACTTT. This encodes CSARVAGPYSPLHF.

CDR3 coding DNA: TGTGCCAGCAGTACCTCGGGCGGTCTAGCGGGAGAGACCTACGAGCAGTACTTC. The encoded protein is CASSTSGGLAGETYEQYF. This chain links TRBV6-1 with TRBJ2-7, with 10 bases lining up with TRBD2. V shed 5 bases and J 2 bases; nucleotides not matched to a gene: 15. The CDR3 extends over 18 amino acids. The germline CDR1 and CDR2 sequences are MNHNS and SASEGT.